This T cell receptor beta chain stems from a study of neoadjuvant nivolumab and ipilimumab in lung cancer. Worth noting for this clone: What it binds is unknown.

Produced via immunoSEQ multiplex PCR; TCRdb's table is partial and in-frame only. The table records some 37,000 clones, roughly nine tenths of them present only once. Study-level results: Only two of four nivolumab-treated tumors gained richness and clonality by surgery. Only a small number of samples underwent TCR sequencing. Pretherapy blood TCR richness correlated positively with resected tumor richness. Resected tumors had greater TCR richness and clonality than uninvolved lung.

Germline CDR1 SGHRS, CDR2 YFSETQ. J was trimmed by 0 bases and V by 1 base; bases with no gene match: 6. This CDR3 is built from 16 residues. The V call is TRBV5-1, the J call TRBJ2-7, with 8 bases aligning to TRBD2. The TCR sequence derives from an adult with non-small cell lung cancer. The sample here was peripheral blood, taken before neoadjuvant nivolumab, alone or with ipilimumab. The CDR3 coding sequence is TGCGCCAGCAGCTTGAGTACTAGCGGCAGCTCCTACGAGCAGTACTTC. Amino acid sequence: CASSLSTSGSSYEQYF.